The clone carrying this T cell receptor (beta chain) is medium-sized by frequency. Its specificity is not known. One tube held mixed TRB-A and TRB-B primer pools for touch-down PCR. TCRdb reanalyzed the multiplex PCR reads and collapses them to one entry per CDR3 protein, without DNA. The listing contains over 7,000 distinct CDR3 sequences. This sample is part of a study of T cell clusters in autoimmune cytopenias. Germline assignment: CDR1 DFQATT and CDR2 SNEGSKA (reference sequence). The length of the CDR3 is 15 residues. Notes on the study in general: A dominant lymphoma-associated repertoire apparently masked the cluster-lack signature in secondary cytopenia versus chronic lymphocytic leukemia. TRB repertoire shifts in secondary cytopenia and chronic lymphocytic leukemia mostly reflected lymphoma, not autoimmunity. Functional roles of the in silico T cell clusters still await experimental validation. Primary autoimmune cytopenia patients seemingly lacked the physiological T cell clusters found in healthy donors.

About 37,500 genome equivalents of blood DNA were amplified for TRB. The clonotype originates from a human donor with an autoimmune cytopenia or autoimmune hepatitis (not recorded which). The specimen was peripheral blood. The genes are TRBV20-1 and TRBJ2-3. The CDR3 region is CSARVPGTSTDTQYF.